The subject of this entry is one T cell receptor (beta chain). The data belong to a study of cytomegalovirus exposure and HLA in healthy donors. Germline CDR1 reads LNHDA; CDR2 reads SQIVND (reference sequence). The CDR3 has 16 residues. Trimming cost V 5 bases and J 1 base; bases outside gene matches: 9. The PCR was carried out with 60 Vbeta primers and 13 Jbeta primers. Original analysis: Per a later analysis, the number of unique TCR beta chains was approximately 80 million, of which about 10 million were shared. This table comes from immunoSEQ multiplex PCR, and its TCRdb copy is limited to in-frame clones, with some not included. The D gene and trimming were derived from the DNA, and the V and J assignments and clone size from that table. The sample lists approximately 130,000 clones, roughly 82% occurring once.

Input material: PBMCs. V and J are TRBV19 and TRBJ2-5; 8 nucleotides align to TRBD2. This receptor was taken from a middle-aged woman in good health and CMV-seropositive. The CDR3 DNA reads as TGTGCCAGTAGTGCAAGTAGCGGGACCCTCCAAGAGACCCAGTACTTC. Translated, it gives CASSASSGTLQETQYF.